This record covers a single T cell receptor (beta chain). A much more abundant neighbour one base away suggests this may be a read error. Extraction yielded at least 6 micrograms of total RNA per sample. A J-beta primer mix and a sample-barcoded 5' primer were used in a second PCR of roughly 7 to 12 cycles. All samples yielded 2.5 million or more CDR3-containing paired-end reads. From the 5' RACE reads, TCRdb called clonotypes with MiXCR, one entry per CDR3 protein. The repertoire includes about 1.4 million distinct CDR3 sequences, 45% to 70% of them detected once, and roughly 7% sits in the top ten. This sample was taken from a study of blood T cells in healthy people across ages. The germline gives CDR1 SQVTM, CDR2 ANQGSEA. The CDR3 loop spans 14 amino acids. The V end was cut by 3 bases, the J end by 4 bases, with 15 bases between.

This chain joins TRBV29-1 and TRBJ1-2; no definite D call. Sequenced: blood. The TCR originated in a man between 18 and 35 years old in good health. CDR3 sequence (DNA): TGCAGCGTTGAGTCTGGTCCACCGATCTATGGCTACACCTTC. Protein product: CSVESGPPIYGYTF.